The 8 T cell receptor beta chains given below trace back to one sample, sequenced in a study of PD-1 blockade in mismatch repair-deficient tumors. Measured with immunoSEQ multiplex PCR; TCRdb has only the in-frame clones, and not every one. The sample lists around 50,000 clones, approximately 80% occurring once. The sample in question was peripheral blood, obtained 4 weeks after starting pembrolizumab. These receptors were obtained from an adult with mismatch repair-deficient cancer.

The chain links TRBV7-2 to TRBJ2-7; no clear D gene. The germline gives CDR1 SGHTA, CDR2 FQGNSA. CDR3 length equals 14 residues. V lost 2 bases to trimming and J lost 0 bases, with 8 bases between them. CDR3 sequence (DNA): TGTGCCAGCAGCTTACGGGCAGCCTCCTACGAGCAGTACTTC. As protein: CASSLRAASYEQYF.

This clone was seen only once. The CDR3 DNA is TGTGCCAGCAGCCCGGGAGCTAGCGGGAGGTACAATGAGCAGTTCTTC. Protein product: CASSPGASGRYNEQFF. This rearrangement joins TRBV5-6 to TRBJ2-1; 11 nucleotides match TRBD2. Germline values: CDR1 SGHDT, CDR2 YYEEEE. V trimming: 4 bases; J trimming: 4 bases; junction bases outside the gene matches: 7. The CDR3 loop spans 16 amino acids. Full variable domain (missing parts from reference TRBV5-6 and TRBJ2-1): DAGVTQSPTHLIKTRGQQVTLRCSPKSGHDTVSWYQQALGQGPQFIFQYYEEEERQRGNFPDRFSGHQFPNYSSELNVNALLLGDSALYLCASSPGASGRYNEQFFGPGTRLTVL.

The chain couples TRBV4-2 to TRBJ1-4; D not certain. There are 18 residues in the CDR3. V was pared by 2 bases and J by 3 bases, with 19 bases between. Germline CDR1 LGHNA, CDR2 YNFKEQ. The CDR3 protein is CASSQTTSRVGSNEKLFF. CDR3 DNA sequence: TGTGCCAGCAGCCAAACAACATCTCGCGTGGGGTCTAATGAAAAACTGTTTTTT.

V is TRBV27 and J is TRBJ2-7; D is ambiguous. The V and J ends lost 5 bases and 1 base respectively, with 12 bases between them. The CDR3 length is 14 residues. Germline V gives CDR1 MNHEY, CDR2 SMNVEV (reference sequence). CDR3 protein: CASSPSPRSYEQYF. DNA of the CDR3: TGTGCCAGCAGTCCCAGTCCCAGATCCTACGAGCAGTACTTC.

This clone was counted a few times. The chain joins TRBV4-2 to TRBJ2-5, with 15 bases matching TRBD2. V was clipped by 3 bases and J by 5 bases; unmatched bases: 4. CDR3 length equals 16 residues. The germline gives CDR1 LGHNA, CDR2 YNFKEQ. The CDR3 is CASSHGLAGGVETQYF. CDR3 nucleotides: TGTGCCAGCAGCCACGGACTAGCGGGGGGGGTGGAGACCCAGTACTTC.

The gene calls are TRBV11-2 and TRBJ1-5; D is uncertain. V gave up 5 bases and J gave up 5 bases, with 16 bases separating them. Germline V gives CDR1 SGHAT, CDR2 FQNNGV. The CDR3 has 15 amino acids. The CDR3 DNA sequence: TGTGCCAGCAGCCCACGCTGGACCGGAGATCAGCCCCAGCATTTT. As protein: CASSPRWTGDQPQHF.

The chain has TRBV27 and TRBJ1-1, with D maybe TRBD1 (6 bases). Deletions cut 2 bases from V and 1 base from J, with 11 bases between. Germline assignment: CDR1 MNHEY and CDR2 SMNVEV (reference sequence). The CDR3 is 15 residues long. The CDR3 coding sequence is TGTGCCAGCAGTTTAACAGGGAGGCGGAACACTGAAGCTTTCTTT. As protein: CASSLTGRRNTEAFF.

In this sample, this clone turned up once. V usage is TRBV2 and J usage is TRBJ2-7; D is possibly TRBD2 (5 bases). Germline CDR1 is SNHLY and CDR2 is FYNNEI. CDR3 length: 14 residues. Trimming left V 6 bases short and J 2 bases short, with 14 bases between. The CDR3 nucleotides read TGTGCCAGCAGGCCCACTAGGTCGGCCTACGAGCAGTACTTC. Amino acids: CASRPTRSAYEQYF. Full variable domain (rest looked up from reference TRBV2 and TRBJ2-7): EPEVTQTPSHQVTQMGQEVILRCVPISNHLYFYWYRQILGQKVEFLVSFYNNEISEKSEIFDDQFSVERPDGSNFTLKIRSTKLEDSAMYFCASRPTRSAYEQYFGPGTRLTVT.